This is a list of T cell receptor beta chains from one sample in a study of T cell repertoires in cytomegalovirus infection. In TCRdb, the reads were re-called with MiXCR into one record per CDR3 protein. The data show 310,000 or so distinct CDR3 sequences, roughly 24% seen once. Sequencing was carried out using PBMCs. The receptors come from a human donor in good health (CMV status not recorded). Some clones in this sample may be carry-over from other donors' samples. Each CDR3 is given with its conserved first and last residue. The order of the fields is V gene, clone size, CDR3 length, J gene, CDR3 protein. Clone size is stated in some rows and not others, as once, few, many or a class when expanded.

TRBV28	-	11	TRBJ1-1	CASWTNTEAFF
TRBV7-2	many	15	TRBJ2-5	CASSLGGGGAQTQYF
TRBV29-1	few	11	TRBJ2-7	CSVVGEAEQYF
TRBV24-1	-	15	TRBJ1-5	CATSAGSWGNQPQHF
TRBV20-1	few	16	TRBJ2-3	CSASDGWGGATDTQYF
TRBV2	-	14	TRBJ2-3	CASSERLRADTQYF
TRBV7-2	few	16	TRBJ2-7	CASSLAGGGSSYEQYF
TRBV6-5	few	14	TRBJ1-5	CASSTGGSDQPQHF
TRBV7-2	many	16	TRBJ1-6	CASSLNPGQGNSPLHF
TRBV7-8	few	16	TRBJ2-5	CASSLARGGAGQTQYF
TRBV4-1	few	13	TRBJ1-2	CASSQNRGIGYTF
TRBV28	-	16	TRBJ2-7	CASSLFGGGQPYEQYF
TRBV11-2	many	15	TRBJ1-6	CASSLSGGHNSPLHF
TRBV3-1	-	14	TRBJ1-1	CASRIKGGAPEAFF
TRBV28	many	12	TRBJ2-2	CATRGGTGELFF
TRBV6-6	many	17	TRBJ2-7	CASSYSGPVGYRYEQYF
TRBV7-2	-	16	TRBJ2-7	CASSPHLSRGAYEQYF
TRBV29-1	-	13	TRBJ2-1	CSVDLEAGNEQFF
TRBV6-2/TRBV6-3	-	15	TRBJ2-1	CASSYPPLRYNEQFF
TRBV9	-	14	TRBJ1-2	CASSVAVGDYGYTF
TRBV19	-	13	TRBJ2-1	CASSMQVQNEQFF
TRBV30	-	17	TRBJ1-2	CAWSNPRRGRVAYGYTF
TRBV7-6	few	18	TRBJ2-1	CASSLLAGPGRSDNEQFF
TRBV6-6	few	12	TRBJ2-7	CASSYVQWEQYF
TRBV11-2	-	13	TRBJ2-2	CASAVGNTGELFF